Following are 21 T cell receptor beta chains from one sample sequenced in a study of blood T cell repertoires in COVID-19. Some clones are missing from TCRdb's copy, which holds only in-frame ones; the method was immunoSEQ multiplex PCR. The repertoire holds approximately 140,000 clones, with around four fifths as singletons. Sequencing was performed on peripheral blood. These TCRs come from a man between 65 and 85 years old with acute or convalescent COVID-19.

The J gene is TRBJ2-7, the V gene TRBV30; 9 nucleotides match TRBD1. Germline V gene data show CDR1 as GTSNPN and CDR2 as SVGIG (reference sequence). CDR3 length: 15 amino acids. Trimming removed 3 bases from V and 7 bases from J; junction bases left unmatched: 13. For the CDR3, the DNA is TGTGCCTGGAGGGACAGGGGAAGACGTGCGGGTGAGCAGTACTTC. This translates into CAWRDRGRRAGEQYF. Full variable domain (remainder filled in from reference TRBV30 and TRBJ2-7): SQTIHQWPATLVQPVGSPLSLECTVEGTSNPNLYWYRQAAGRGLQLLFYSVGIGQISSEVPQNLSASRPQDRQFILSSKKLLLSDSGFYLCAWRDRGRRAGEQYFGPGTRLTVT.

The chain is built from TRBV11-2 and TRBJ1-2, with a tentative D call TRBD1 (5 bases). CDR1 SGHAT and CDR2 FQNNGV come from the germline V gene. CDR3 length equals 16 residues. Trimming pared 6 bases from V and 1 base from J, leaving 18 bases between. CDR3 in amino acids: CASSGISGRGNYGYTF. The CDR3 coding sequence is TGTGCCAGCAGTGGAATCAGTGGGAGGGGTAACTATGGCTACACCTTC.

DNA for the CDR3: TGCGCCAGCAGCCTGAGACCACAGGATTACTACGAGCAGTACTTC. This encodes CASSLRPQDYYEQYF. The chain carries TRBV5-1 and TRBJ2-7; possible D gene TRBD1, 5 bases. The CDR3 has 15 residues. Per the germline V gene, CDR1 is SGHRS and CDR2 is YFSETQ. With 4 bases removed from V and 3 bases from J, the gap between germline ends came to 17 bases.

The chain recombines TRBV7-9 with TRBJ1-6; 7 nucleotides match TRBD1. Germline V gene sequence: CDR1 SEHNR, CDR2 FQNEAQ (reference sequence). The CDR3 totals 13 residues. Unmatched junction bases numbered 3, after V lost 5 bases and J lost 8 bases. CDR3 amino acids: CASSQGEYSPLHF. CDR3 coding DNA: TGTGCCAGCAGCCAGGGGGAGTATTCACCCCTCCACTTT.

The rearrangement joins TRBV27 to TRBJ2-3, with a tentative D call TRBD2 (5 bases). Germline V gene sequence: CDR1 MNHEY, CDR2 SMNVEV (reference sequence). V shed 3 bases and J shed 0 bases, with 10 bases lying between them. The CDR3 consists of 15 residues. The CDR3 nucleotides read TGTGCCAGCAGTTTGGGCGGGCCGAGCACAGATACGCAGTATTTT. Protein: CASSLGGPSTDTQYF.

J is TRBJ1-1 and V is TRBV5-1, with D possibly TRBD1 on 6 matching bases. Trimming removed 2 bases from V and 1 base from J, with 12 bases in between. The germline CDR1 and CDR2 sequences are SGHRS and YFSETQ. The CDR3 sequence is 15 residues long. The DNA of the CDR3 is TGCGCCAGCAGCTTACAGGGTCCTCAGAACACTGAAGCTTTCTTT. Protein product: CASSLQGPQNTEAFF.

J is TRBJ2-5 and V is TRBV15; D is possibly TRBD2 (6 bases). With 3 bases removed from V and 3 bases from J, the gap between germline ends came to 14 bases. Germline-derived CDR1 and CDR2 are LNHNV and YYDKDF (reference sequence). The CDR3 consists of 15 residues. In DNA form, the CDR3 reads TGTGCCACCAGCAGGACTAGGACCATAAAAGAGACCCAGTACTTC. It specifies CATSRTRTIKETQYF.

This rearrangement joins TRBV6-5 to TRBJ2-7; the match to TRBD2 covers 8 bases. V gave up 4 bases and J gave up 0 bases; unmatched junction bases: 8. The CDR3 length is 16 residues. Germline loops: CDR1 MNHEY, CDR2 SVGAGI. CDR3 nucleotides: TGTGCCAGCAGTTTAGCCGCGGGAGGTGCCTCCTACGAGCAGTACTTC. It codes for CASSLAAGGASYEQYF.

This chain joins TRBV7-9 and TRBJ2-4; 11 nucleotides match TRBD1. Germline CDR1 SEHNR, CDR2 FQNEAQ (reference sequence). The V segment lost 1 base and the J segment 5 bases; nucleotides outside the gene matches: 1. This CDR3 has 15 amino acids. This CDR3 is CASSLGTGGENIQYF. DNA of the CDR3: TGTGCCAGCAGCTTAGGGACAGGGGGCGAAAACATTCAGTACTTC.

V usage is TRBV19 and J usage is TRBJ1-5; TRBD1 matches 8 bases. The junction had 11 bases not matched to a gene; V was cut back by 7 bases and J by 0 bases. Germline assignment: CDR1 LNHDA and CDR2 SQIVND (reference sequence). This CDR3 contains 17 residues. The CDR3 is CASNVGQAHYSNQPQHF. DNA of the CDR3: TGTGCCAGTAATGTGGGACAGGCTCATTATAGCAATCAGCCCCAGCATTTT.

The CDR3 region is CASSLETGTYEQYF. The CDR3 DNA sequence: TGCGCCAGCAGCTTGGAGACAGGAACATACGAGCAGTACTTC. The genes are TRBV5-1 and TRBJ2-7; perhaps TRBD1 as D (6 bases). The germline V gene encodes CDR1 SGHRS and CDR2 YFSETQ. The V end lost 0 bases, the J end lost 4 bases, and 11 bases lay between the germline ends. CDR3 length: 14 residues.

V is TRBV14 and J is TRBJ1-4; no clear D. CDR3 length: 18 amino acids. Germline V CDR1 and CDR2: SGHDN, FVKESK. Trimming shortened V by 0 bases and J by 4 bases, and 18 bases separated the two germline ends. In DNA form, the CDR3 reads TGTGCCAGCAGCCAAGAGGCCCCCTCTATGGCGGGTAATGAAAAACTGTTTTTT. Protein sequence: CASSQEAPSMAGNEKLFF.

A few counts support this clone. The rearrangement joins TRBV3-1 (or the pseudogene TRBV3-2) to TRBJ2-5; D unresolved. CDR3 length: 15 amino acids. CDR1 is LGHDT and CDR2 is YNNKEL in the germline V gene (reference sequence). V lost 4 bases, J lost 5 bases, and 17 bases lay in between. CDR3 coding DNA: TGTGCCAGCAGCCCTGAGCCGCTCGGTGTGGAGACCCAGTACTTC. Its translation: CASSPEPLGVETQYF.

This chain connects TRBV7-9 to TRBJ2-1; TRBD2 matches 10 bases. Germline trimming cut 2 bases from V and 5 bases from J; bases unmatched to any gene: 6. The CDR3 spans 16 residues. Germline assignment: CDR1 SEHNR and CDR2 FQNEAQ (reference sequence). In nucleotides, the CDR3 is TGTGCCAGCAGCTTATTGCGGACTAGCGGAAACAATGAGCAGTTCTTC. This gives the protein CASSLLRTSGNNEQFF.

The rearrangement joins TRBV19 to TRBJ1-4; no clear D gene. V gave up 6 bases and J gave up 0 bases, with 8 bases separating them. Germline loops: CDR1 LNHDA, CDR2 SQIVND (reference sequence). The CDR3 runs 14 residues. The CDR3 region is CASRRSATNEKLFF. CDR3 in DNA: TGTGCCAGTAGACGGTCCGCAACTAATGAAAAACTGTTTTTT.

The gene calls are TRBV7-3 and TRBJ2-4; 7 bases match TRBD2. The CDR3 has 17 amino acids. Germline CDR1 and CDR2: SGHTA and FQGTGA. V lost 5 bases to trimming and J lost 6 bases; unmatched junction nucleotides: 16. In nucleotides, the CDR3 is TGTGCCAGCAGCCCCCTCTTAGGCGCGGGAGTCGTAAACATTCAGTACTTC. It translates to CASSPLLGAGVVNIQYF.

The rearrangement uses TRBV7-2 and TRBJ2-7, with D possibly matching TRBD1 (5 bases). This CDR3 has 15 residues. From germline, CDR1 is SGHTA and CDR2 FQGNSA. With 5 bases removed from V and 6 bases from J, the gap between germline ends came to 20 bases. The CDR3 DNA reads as TGTGCCAGCAGCGTCGACAGCTCACCTCCGGTCGAGCAGTACTTC. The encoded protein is CASSVDSSPPVEQYF.

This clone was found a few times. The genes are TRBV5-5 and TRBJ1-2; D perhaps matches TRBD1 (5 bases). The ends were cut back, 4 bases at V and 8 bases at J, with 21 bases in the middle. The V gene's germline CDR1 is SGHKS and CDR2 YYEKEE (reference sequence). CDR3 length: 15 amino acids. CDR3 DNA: TGTGCCAGCAGCCAACGACAGCCGCTGGGGGGAGGCTACACCTTC. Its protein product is CASSQRQPLGGGYTF.

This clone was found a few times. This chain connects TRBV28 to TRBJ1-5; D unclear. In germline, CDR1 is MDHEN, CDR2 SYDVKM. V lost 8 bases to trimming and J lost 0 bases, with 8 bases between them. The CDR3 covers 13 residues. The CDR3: CASWSNSNQPQHF. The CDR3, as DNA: TGTGCCAGCTGGAGCAATAGCAATCAGCCCCAGCATTTT.

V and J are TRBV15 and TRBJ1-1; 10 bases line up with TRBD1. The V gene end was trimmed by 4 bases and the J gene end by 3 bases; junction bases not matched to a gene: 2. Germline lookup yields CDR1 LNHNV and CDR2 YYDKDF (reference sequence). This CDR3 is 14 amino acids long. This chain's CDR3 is CATSKDRGDTEAFF. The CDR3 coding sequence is TGTGCCACCAGCAAGGACAGGGGGGACACTGAAGCTTTCTTT.

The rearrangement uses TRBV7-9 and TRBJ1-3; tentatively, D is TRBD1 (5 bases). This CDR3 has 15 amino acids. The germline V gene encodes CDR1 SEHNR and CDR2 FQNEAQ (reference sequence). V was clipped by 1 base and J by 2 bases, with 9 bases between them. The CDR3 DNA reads TGTGCCAGCAGCTTAGTGTCCAGGGCTGGAAACACCATATATTTT. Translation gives CASSLVSRAGNTIYF.